A selection of T cell receptor beta chains follows, all from one sample in a study of blood T cell repertoires in COVID-19. Sequenced by immunoSEQ multiplex PCR; TCRdb stores in-frame clones only, minus some. The sample carries over 95,000 clones, around 88% recorded once. Sequencing used peripheral blood. These receptors all come from a human donor with acute or convalescent COVID-19. The donor label of this sample is uncertain. The conserved cysteine and the conserved F or W are not part of the CDR3 here. Fields, in order: J gene, clone size, V gene, CDR3 protein. Some rows have no size entry. The others give once, few or many, or a class for an expanded clone.

TRBJ2-7 | NA | TRBV4-1 | ASSQGWGSGAQDEQY
TRBJ1-6 | NA | TRBV28 | ASSLLGQGLH
TRBJ1-4 | NA | TRBV6-2/TRBV6-3 | ASSFQGKSEKLF
TRBJ2-1 | NA | TRBV7-3 | ASSLIPGSSGGNNEQF
TRBJ2-1 | NA | TRBV4-3 | ASSQVGIAGFSGGTYNEQF
TRBJ2-2 | NA | TRBV6-5 | ASGRSSANTGELF
TRBJ2-3 | NA | TRBV7-9 | ASSSRLASGGRSTDTQY
TRBJ1-1 | NA | TRBV7-8 | ASSPLPRGTEAF
TRBJ2-1 | NA | TRBV6-2/TRBV6-3 | ASSYLQVGASSYNEQF
TRBJ1-2 | NA | TRBV3-1/TRBV3-2 | ASSQHRGDGRYT
TRBJ1-3 | NA | TRBV15 | ATSRGPGNTIY
TRBJ1-5 | few | TRBV28 | ASSRPGTGYQPQH
TRBJ2-2 | NA | TRBV2 | ASRGTISTGELF
TRBJ2-5 | once | TRBV12-3/TRBV12-4 | ASSLSVETQY
TRBJ2-1 | NA | TRBV20-1 | SALRVEQF
TRBJ2-1 | NA | TRBV10-1 | ASSESKLGTRLAGYKPYNEQF
TRBJ1-1 | NA | TRBV6-2/TRBV6-3 | ASSWTGSTEAF
TRBJ1-1 | NA | TRBV11-2 | ASSPTVNEAF
TRBJ2-2 | few | TRBV5-4 | ASSPGGLVANTGELF
TRBJ2-4 | once | TRBV4-1 | ASSQVGGARAKNIQY
TRBJ2-5 | NA | TRBV18 | ASSPSGGWETQY
TRBJ2-1 | once | TRBV6-6 | ASSYPDRDLDNEQF
TRBJ1-3 | NA | TRBV6-5 | ASIPAVHSGNTIY
TRBJ1-3 | once | TRBV27 | ASRATSGNTIY
TRBJ2-1 | NA | TRBV3-1/TRBV3-2 | ASSKKGTSGRARLPYNEQF
TRBJ1-5 | NA | TRBV6-2/TRBV6-3 | ASSYSSRVSQPQH
TRBJ1-6 | NA | TRBV27 | ASRRDRANSPLH
TRBJ1-6 | once | TRBV4-3 | ASSQDRGARSPLH
TRBJ1-4 | NA | TRBV7-2 | ASSLDRGYTNEKLF